This T cell receptor beta chain was recorded in a study of shared clonotypes between healthy human individuals. Researchers partitioned CD4+ cells into CD45RA+ naive and CD45RA-negative memory subsets. The assay ran at deep level. Assay: immunoSEQ multiplex PCR; the TCRdb copy retains only in-frame clones and omits some. Among 950,000 to 1,100,000 clones, roughly 70% were seen once, and the ten largest hold roughly 1.5%. The CDR3 consists of 12 residues. V was clipped by 1 base and J by 6 bases, with 5 bases between them. From germline, CDR1 is SGHKS and CDR2 YYEKEE (reference sequence). General observations from the study: The study sampled only blood, and tissue repertoires likely differ.

Points on this clone: Its antigen is as yet unknown.

This chain links TRBV5-5 with TRBJ2-1; no clear D gene. The sequencing input was memory CD4+ T cells sorted from blood. This sample's subset: CD45RA-negative fraction. The origin of this receptor is a man aged 18 to 29 in good health. This CDR3 is CASSLWGNEQFF. For the CDR3, the DNA is TGTGCCAGCAGCTTGTGGGGCAATGAGCAGTTCTTC.